This record looks at one T cell receptor (beta chain) sequence and its context. What it binds is unknown. This record belongs to a study of T cell responses to AZD1222 COVID-19 vaccine. Study observations and caveats: Scientists sampled the repertoires only once the peak T cell response had passed.

The CDR3 has 18 amino acids. The germline V and J ends were trimmed by 3 bases and 3 bases, with 23 bases remaining between them. Per germline, CDR1 KGHDR and CDR2 SFDVKD. Generated by immunoSEQ multiplex PCR, the TCRdb table keeps only in-frame clones and is missing some. Of roughly 99,000 clones in the sample, approximately 90% were seen once. The sequencing here drew on peripheral blood, taken 28 days after the second AZD1222 dose. The gene calls are TRBV24-1 and TRBJ2-7, with a possible D match to TRBD2 (6 bases). This sequence originates from an adult who received the AZD1222 COVID-19 vaccine. The CDR3 region is CATSDGGDFCGINYEQYF. CDR3 coding DNA: TGTGCCACCAGTGATGGCGGGGATTTCTGCGGGATAAACTACGAGCAGTACTTC.